Listed below are T cell receptor beta chains from one sample, sequenced in a study of T cell responses to AZD1222 COVID-19 vaccine. Some clones are missing from TCRdb's copy, which holds only in-frame ones; the method was immunoSEQ multiplex PCR. Of 110,000 to 150,000 clones in the sample, around nine tenths were seen once. This specimen was peripheral blood, taken on day 0 of AZD1222 vaccination. These receptors were taken from an adult in good health. Both conserved end residues are part of each CDR3. The D gene is left open where the match is weak. Rows give clone size only sometimes, using once, few, many, or a class for an expanded clone.

>TRBJ2-5|TRBV4-3|.|once
CASSQDFPPGRGETQYF
TGCGCCAGCAGCCAAGATTTCCCCCCCGGGAGAGGAGAGACCCAGTACTTC
>TRBJ1-2|TRBV27|.|few
CASSLSRAGKGYTF
TGTGCCAGCAGTTTATCGAGGGCAGGGAAAGGCTACACCTTC
>TRBJ2-2|TRBV10-3|.|.
CAIGDTRGRDTGELFF
TGTGCCATCGGAGATACGAGGGGTCGGGACACCGGGGAGCTGTTTTTT
>TRBJ2-7|TRBV5-1|TRBD2|.
CASSWTSGLYEQYF
TGCGCCAGCAGCTGGACTAGCGGCCTCTACGAGCAGTACTTC
>TRBJ2-7|TRBV5-4|.|.
CASSFGGVFEQYF
TGTGCCAGCAGCTTCGGGGGAGTTTTCGAGCAGTACTTC
>TRBJ1-1|TRBV19|.|.
CASSASETNTEAFF
TGTGCCAGTAGTGCGAGCGAAACGAACACTGAAGCTTTCTTT
>TRBJ1-1|TRBV25-1|TRBD1|.
CASSELLDRVAFF
TGTGCCAGCAGTGAACTTCTCGACAGGGTGGCTTTCTTT
>TRBJ1-2|TRBV10-1|TRBD1|.
CASSGTGTGNFSIGYTF
TGCGCCAGCAGTGGCACAGGGACAGGGAATTTCTCGATTGGCTACACCTTC
>TRBJ1-1|TRBV4-3|.|.
CASSQDRAANTEAFF
TGCGCCAGCAGCCAAGATCGGGCCGCGAACACTGAAGCTTTCTTT
>TRBJ2-7|TRBV3-1/TRBV3-2|TRBD1|.
CASSLRGGQGIYEQYF
TGTGCCAGCAGTCTAAGGGGGGGACAGGGGATCTACGAGCAGTACTTC
>TRBJ2-1|TRBV30|.|.
CAWSWENEQFF
TGTGCCTGGAGTTGGGAGAATGAGCAGTTCTTC
>TRBJ1-1|TRBV6-6|TRBD1|.
CASRANRGEAFF
TGTGCCAGCAGGGCAAACAGGGGCGAAGCTTTCTTT
>TRBJ1-6|TRBV24-1|.|few
CATPVPDNSALHF
TGTGCCACCCCCGTGCCCGATAATTCAGCCCTCCACTTT
>TRBJ1-4|TRBV27|.|.
CASSSGGQWDEKLFF
TGTGCCAGCAGTTCCGGAGGCCAATGGGATGAAAAACTGTTTTTT
>TRBJ2-4|TRBV28|.|.
CASSRPKNIQYF
TGTGCCAGCAGCAGGCCCAAAAACATTCAGTACTTC
>TRBJ2-1|TRBV2|.|.
CASLRTEGQFF
TGTGCCAGTCTCAGGACGGAGGGACAGTTCTTC
>TRBJ1-6|TRBV27|.|.
CASRSTGYNSPLHF
TGTGCCAGCAGATCTACAGGTTATAATTCACCCCTCCACTTT
>TRBJ2-1|TRBV4-1|.|.
CASSTGLYNEQFF
TGCGCCAGCAGTACGGGTCTATACAATGAGCAGTTCTTC
>TRBJ1-6|TRBV27|.|.
CASSQLESPLHF
TGTGCCAGCAGTCAGTTAGAGTCACCCCTCCACTTT
>TRBJ2-7|TRBV29-1|.|.
CSVEKLPDTYEQYF
TGCAGCGTTGAGAAGTTACCGGATACCTACGAGCAGTACTTC
>TRBJ2-1|TRBV14|.|.
CASSQDSRWDNEQFF
TGTGCCAGCAGCCAAGATTCGCGGTGGGACAATGAGCAGTTCTTC
>TRBJ1-1|TRBV19|TRBD1|.
CASSIIRTGGRTEAFF
TGTGCCAGTAGTATAATTAGGACAGGCGGGCGCACTGAAGCTTTCTTT
>TRBJ2-7|TRBV7-8|TRBD2|.
CASSRGGDEQYF
TGTGCCAGCAGCCGGGGGGGCGACGAGCAGTACTTC
>TRBJ1-4|TRBV13|.|.
CASSAIRGLNEKLFF
TGTGCCAGCAGCGCGATAAGGGGGTTGAATGAAAAACTGTTTTTT
>TRBJ1-1|TRBV29-1|.|once
CSVGQARGEAFF
TGCAGCGTTGGGCAGGCCAGGGGTGAAGCTTTCTTT
>TRBJ1-6|TRBV12-5|.|.
CASGLVKKGVTFHNSPLHF
TGTGCTAGTGGTTTGGTAAAGAAAGGGGTTACCTTCCATAATTCACCCCTCCACTTT
>TRBJ1-2|TRBV27|.|.
CASTTRAHPGGYTF
TGTGCCAGCACCACTCGGGCCCACCCCGGGGGCTACACCTTC
>TRBJ1-1|TRBV19|TRBD1|.
CASSRQGNLAAEAFF
TGTGCCAGTAGTAGACAGGGAAATCTAGCGGCTGAAGCTTTCTTT
>TRBJ2-1|TRBV3-1/TRBV3-2|.|.
CASSRTGTLMDEQFF
TGTGCCAGCAGCCGCACCGGGACTCTAATGGATGAGCAGTTCTTC
>TRBJ2-1|TRBV7-3|TRBD1|.
CASSYSGQYNEQFF
TGTGCCAGCAGTTATTCGGGACAGTACAATGAGCAGTTCTTC
>TRBJ2-1|TRBV21-1|.|.
CASSNWFPHPYNEQFF
TGTGCCAGCAGCAATTGGTTCCCGCATCCCTACAATGAGCAGTTCTTC
>TRBJ2-1|TRBV27|.|.
CASSPEMGSDYNEQFF
TGTGCCAGCAGTCCCGAAATGGGAAGCGACTACAATGAGCAGTTCTTC
>TRBJ2-7|TRBV29-1|.|.
CSGGDYEQYF
TGCAGCGGGGGGGACTACGAGCAGTACTTC
>TRBJ2-2|TRBV3-1/TRBV3-2|.|.
CASSQARDFNTGELFF
TGTGCCAGCAGCCAAGCACGGGACTTTAACACCGGGGAGCTGTTTTTT
>TRBJ2-5|TRBV9|TRBD2|.
CASSVGTSGAETQYF
TGTGCCAGCAGCGTCGGGACTAGCGGAGCGGAGACCCAGTACTTC
>TRBJ2-3|TRBV9|TRBD2|.
CASSAGLAGGPVSTDTQYF
TGTGCCAGCAGCGCCGGACTAGCGGGAGGGCCGGTGAGCACAGATACGCAGTATTTT
>TRBJ2-7|TRBV15|.|.
CATSRDTDKLITYEQYF
TGTGCCACCAGCAGAGATACAGACAAGCTAATTACCTACGAGCAGTACTTC
>TRBJ1-1|TRBV11-2|.|.
CASSLAPSRTEAFF
TGTGCCAGCAGCTTAGCCCCGTCTCGCACTGAAGCTTTCTTT
>TRBJ1-1|TRBV9|.|once
CASSVVYRGSDTEAFF
TGTGCCAGCAGCGTAGTCTACCGAGGGAGTGACACTGAAGCTTTCTTT